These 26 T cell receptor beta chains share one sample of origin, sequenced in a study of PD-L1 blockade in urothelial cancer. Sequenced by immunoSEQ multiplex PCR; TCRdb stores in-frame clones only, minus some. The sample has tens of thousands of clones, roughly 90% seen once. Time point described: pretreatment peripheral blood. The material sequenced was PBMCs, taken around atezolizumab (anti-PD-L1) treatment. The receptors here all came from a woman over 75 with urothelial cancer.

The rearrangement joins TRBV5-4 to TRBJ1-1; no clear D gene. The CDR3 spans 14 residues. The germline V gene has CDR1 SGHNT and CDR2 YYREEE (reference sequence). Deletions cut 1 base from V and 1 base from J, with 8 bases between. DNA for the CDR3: TGTGCCAGCAGCTTGATTGGGCAGAACACTGAAGCTTTCTTT. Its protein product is CASSLIGQNTEAFF.

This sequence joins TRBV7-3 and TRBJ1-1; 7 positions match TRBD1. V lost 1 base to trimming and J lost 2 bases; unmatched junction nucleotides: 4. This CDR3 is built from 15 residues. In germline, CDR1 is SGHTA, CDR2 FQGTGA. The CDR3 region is CASSLRGTDNTEAFF. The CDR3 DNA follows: TGTGCCAGCAGCTTAAGGGGGACAGATAACACTGAAGCTTTCTTT.

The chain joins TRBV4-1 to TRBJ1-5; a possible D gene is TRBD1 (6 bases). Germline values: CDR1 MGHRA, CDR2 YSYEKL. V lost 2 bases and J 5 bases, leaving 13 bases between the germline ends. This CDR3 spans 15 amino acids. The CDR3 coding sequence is TGCGCCAGCAGCCAATCGGGGACACCCGATCAGCCCCAGCATTTT. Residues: CASSQSGTPDQPQHF.

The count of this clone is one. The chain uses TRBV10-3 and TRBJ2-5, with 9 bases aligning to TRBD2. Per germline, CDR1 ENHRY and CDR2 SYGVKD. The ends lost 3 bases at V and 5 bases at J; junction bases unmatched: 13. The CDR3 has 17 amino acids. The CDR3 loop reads CAISDRGGRALRETQYF. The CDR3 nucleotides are TGTGCCATCAGTGACAGAGGCGGGAGGGCCTTGAGGGAGACCCAGTACTTC.

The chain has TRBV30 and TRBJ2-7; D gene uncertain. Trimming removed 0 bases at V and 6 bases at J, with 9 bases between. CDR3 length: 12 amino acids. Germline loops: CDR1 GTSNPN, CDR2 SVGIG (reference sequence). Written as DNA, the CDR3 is TGTGCCTGGAGTGTACAATTCTCCGAGCAGTACTTC. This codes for CAWSVQFSEQYF.

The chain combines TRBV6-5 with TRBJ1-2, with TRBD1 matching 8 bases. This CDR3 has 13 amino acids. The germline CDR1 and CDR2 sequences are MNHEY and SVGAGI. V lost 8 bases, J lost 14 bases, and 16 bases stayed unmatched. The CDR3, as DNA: TGTGCCAGCCGGGGGACAGGAGATTTAACGGGAACCTTC. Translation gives CASRGTGDLTGTF.

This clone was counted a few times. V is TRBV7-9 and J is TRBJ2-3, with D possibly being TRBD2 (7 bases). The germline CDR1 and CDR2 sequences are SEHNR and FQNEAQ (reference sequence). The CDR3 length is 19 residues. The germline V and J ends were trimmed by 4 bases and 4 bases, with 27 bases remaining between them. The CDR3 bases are TGTGCCAGCAGCTCCCTGAGGGTAGGGGGGGCTCTTTTGGCAGATACGCAGTATTTT. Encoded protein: CASSSLRVGGALLADTQYF. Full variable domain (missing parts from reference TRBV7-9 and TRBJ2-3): DTGVSQNPRHKITKRGQNVTFRCDPISEHNRLYWYRQTLGQGPEFLTYFQNEAQLEKSRLLSDRFSAERPKGSFSTLEIQRTEQGDSAMYLCASSSLRVGGALLADTQYFGPGTRLTVL.

The CDR3 DNA is TGTGCCAGCAGCCCTAACCCAGGGGACTACGAGCAGTACTTC. The encoded protein is CASSPNPGDYEQYF. This chain uses TRBV11-2 with TRBJ2-7; maybe TRBD1 (6 bases). V lost 5 bases to trimming and J lost 3 bases, with 14 bases between them. The CDR3 consists of 14 residues. CDR1 SGHAT and CDR2 FQNNGV come from the germline V gene.

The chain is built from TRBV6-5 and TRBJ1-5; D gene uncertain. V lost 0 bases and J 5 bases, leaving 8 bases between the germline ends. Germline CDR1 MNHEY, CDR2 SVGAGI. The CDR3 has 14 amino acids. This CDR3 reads CASSYSRWDQPQHF. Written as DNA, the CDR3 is TGTGCCAGCAGTTACTCCAGGTGGGATCAGCCCCAGCATTTT.

The CDR3 nucleotides are TGTGCCAGCAGTTTTGGGGGAGGCGAGCAGTACTTC. Its translation: CASSFGGGEQYF. The chain employs TRBV28 and TRBJ2-7, with D possibly being TRBD2 (6 bases). V shed 3 bases and J shed 6 bases, with 9 bases lying between them. This CDR3 contains 12 residues. The germline gives CDR1 MDHEN, CDR2 SYDVKM.

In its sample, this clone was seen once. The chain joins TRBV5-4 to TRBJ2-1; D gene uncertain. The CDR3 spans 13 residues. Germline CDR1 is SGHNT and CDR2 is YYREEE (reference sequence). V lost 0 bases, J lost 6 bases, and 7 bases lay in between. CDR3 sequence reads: CASSLVPSNEQFF. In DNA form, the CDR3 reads TGTGCCAGCAGCTTGGTGCCTAGCAATGAGCAGTTCTTC.

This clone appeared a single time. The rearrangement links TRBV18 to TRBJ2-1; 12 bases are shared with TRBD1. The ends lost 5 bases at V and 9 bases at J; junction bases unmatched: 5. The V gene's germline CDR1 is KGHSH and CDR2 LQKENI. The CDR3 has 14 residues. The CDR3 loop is CASSSGQGAGEQFF. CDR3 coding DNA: TGTGCCAGCTCATCGGGACAGGGGGCAGGTGAGCAGTTCTTC.

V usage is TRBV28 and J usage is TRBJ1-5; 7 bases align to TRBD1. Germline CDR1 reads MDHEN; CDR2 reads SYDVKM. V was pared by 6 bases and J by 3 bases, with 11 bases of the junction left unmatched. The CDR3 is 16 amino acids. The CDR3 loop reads CASSLATGLLNQPQHF. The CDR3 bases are TGTGCCAGCAGCCTGGCGACAGGGTTGCTCAATCAGCCCCAGCATTTT.

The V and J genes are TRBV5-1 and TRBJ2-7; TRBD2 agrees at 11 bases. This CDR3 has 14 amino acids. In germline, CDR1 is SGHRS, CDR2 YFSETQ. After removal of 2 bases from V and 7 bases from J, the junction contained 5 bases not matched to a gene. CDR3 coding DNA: TGCGCCAGCAGCTTTAGCGGGAGGGCCCAAGAGCAGTACTTC. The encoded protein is CASSFSGRAQEQYF.

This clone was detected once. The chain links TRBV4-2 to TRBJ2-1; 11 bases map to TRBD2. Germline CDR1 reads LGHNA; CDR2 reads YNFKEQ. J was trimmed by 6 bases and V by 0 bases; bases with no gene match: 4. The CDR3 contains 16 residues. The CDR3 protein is CASSQETTSGINEQFF. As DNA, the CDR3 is TGTGCCAGCAGCCAAGAAACGACTAGCGGGATCAATGAGCAGTTCTTC.

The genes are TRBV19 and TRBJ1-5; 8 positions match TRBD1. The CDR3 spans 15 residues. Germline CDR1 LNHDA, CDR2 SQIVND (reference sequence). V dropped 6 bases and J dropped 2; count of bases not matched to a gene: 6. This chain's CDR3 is CASSRQGSGNQPQHF. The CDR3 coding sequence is TGTGCCAGTAGCCGACAGGGGTCCGGCAATCAGCCCCAGCATTTT.

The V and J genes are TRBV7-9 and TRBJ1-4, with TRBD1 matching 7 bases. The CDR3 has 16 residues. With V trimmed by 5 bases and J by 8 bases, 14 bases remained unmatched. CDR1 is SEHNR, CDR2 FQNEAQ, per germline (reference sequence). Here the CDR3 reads CASSTTQTGFAEKLFF. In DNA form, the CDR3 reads TGTGCCAGCAGCACCACCCAGACAGGGTTCGCAGAAAAACTGTTTTTT.

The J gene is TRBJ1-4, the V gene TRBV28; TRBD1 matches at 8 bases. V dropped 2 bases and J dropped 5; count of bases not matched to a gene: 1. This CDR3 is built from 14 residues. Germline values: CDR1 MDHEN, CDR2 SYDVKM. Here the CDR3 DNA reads TGTGCCAGCAGTTTAAGGACAGGGAATGAAAAACTGTTTTTT. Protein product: CASSLRTGNEKLFF.

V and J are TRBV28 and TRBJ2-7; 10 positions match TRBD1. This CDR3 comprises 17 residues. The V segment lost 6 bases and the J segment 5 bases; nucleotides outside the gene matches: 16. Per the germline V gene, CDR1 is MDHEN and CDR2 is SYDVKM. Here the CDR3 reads CASSKRTGGLFVDEQYF. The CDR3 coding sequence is TGTGCCAGCAGCAAGAGGACAGGGGGTCTTTTCGTGGACGAGCAGTACTTC. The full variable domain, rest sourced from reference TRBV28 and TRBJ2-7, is DVKVTQSSRYLVKRTGEKVFLECVQDMDHENMFWYRQDPGLGLRLIYFSYDVKMKEKGDIPEGYSVSREKKERFSLILESASTNQTSMYLCASSKRTGGLFVDEQYFGPGTRLTVT.

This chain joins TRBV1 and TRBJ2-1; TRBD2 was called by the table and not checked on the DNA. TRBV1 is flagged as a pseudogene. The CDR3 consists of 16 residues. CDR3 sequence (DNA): TGCACCAGCAGCCCGGGAACTAGCGGAGCCTACAATGAGCAGTTCTTC. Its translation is CTSSPGTSGAYNEQFF.

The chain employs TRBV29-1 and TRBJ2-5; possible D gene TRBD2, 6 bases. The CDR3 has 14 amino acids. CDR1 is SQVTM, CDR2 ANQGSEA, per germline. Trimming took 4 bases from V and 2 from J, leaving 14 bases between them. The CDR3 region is CSVVSSSAQETQYF. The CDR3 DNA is TGCAGCGTTGTGTCCTCTAGCGCGCAAGAGACCCAGTACTTC.

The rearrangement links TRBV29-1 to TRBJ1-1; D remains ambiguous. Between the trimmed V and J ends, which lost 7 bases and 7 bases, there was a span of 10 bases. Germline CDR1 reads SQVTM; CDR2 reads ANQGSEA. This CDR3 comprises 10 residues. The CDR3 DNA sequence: TGCAGCGCCGTCAGTTATGAAGCTTTCTTT. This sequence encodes CSAVSYEAFF.

The CDR3 nucleotides are TGCGCCAGCAGCCAACCCAGCGGGAGGCCCTACAATGAGCAGTTCTTC. This translates into CASSQPSGRPYNEQFF. The V call is TRBV5-1, the J call TRBJ2-1; the match to TRBD2 covers 9 bases. CDR3 size: 16 residues. J was trimmed by 2 bases and V by 4 bases; bases with no gene match: 7. Germline assignment: CDR1 SGHRS and CDR2 YFSETQ. Looking up the rest from reference TRBV5-1 and TRBJ2-1 gives the full variable domain: KAGVTQTPRYLIKTRGQQVTLSCSPISGHRSVSWYQQTPGQGLQFLFEYFSETQRNKGNFPGRFSGRQFSNSRSEMNVSTLELGDSALYLCASSQPSGRPYNEQFFGPGTRLTVL.

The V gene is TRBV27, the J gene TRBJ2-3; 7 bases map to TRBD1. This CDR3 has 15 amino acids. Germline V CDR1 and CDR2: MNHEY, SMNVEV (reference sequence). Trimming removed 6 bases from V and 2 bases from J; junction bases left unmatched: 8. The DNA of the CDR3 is TGTGCCAGCAGCTACCTCGACAGGGCCACAGATACGCAGTATTTT. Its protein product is CASSYLDRATDTQYF.

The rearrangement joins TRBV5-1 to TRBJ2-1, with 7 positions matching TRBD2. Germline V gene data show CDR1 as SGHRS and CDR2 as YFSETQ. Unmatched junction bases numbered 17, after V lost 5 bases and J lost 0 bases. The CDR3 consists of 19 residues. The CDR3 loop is CASRARSGGLPSSYNEQFF. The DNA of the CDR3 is TGCGCCAGCAGGGCCAGGTCGGGAGGCCTCCCCAGCTCCTACAATGAGCAGTTCTTC.

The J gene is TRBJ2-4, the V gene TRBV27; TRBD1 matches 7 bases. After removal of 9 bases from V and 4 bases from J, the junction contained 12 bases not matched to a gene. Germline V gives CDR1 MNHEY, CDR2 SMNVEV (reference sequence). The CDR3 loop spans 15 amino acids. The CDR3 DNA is TGTGCCAGTAACCAACAAGGGACAGCAAAAAACATTCAGTACTTC. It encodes CASNQQGTAKNIQYF.